A single sample gave rise to the 6 T cell receptor beta chains below, sequenced in a study of CD8+ T cells in alopecia areata. Following extraction, RNA underwent reverse transcription to cDNA, which served as the sequencing template. Using immunoSEQ multiplex PCR, the repertoire was profiled, and TCRdb retains in-frame clones only, with some absent. The data contain 150,000 or so clones, 58% of them singletons. The sample's treatment: oral pan-JAK inhibitor, 5-10 mg twice daily. The sequenced sample was CD4+ T cells sorted from blood, obtained around week 55, from a patient treated with tofacitinib. The receptors originated from a human donor with alopecia areata.

This chain uses TRBV7-6 with TRBJ2-7, with 9 bases lining up with TRBD1. Germline CDR1 and CDR2: SGHVS and FNYEAQ. This CDR3 comprises 15 residues. V shed 5 bases, J shed 0 bases, and the junction held 5 bases outside the gene matches. The chain's CDR3 is CASSKETGGSYEQYF. For the CDR3, the DNA is TGTGCCAGCAGCAAAGAGACAGGGGGCTCCTACGAGCAGTACTTC.

The V gene is TRBV6-5, the J gene TRBJ1-5; no definite D call. V lost 6 bases and J lost 2, with 8 bases in between. Germline CDR1 reads MNHEY; CDR2 reads SVGAGI. CDR3 length: 13 amino acids. CDR3 nucleotide sequence: TGTGCCAGCAGCGACGTGGGCAATCAGCCCCAGCATTTT. It specifies CASSDVGNQPQHF.

The V and J genes are TRBV18 and TRBJ1-2; 12 bases agree with TRBD1. The V gene's germline CDR1 is KGHSH and CDR2 LQKENI. V dropped 4 bases and J dropped 7; count of bases not matched to a gene: 4. This CDR3 comprises 14 residues. In nucleotides, the CDR3 is TGTGCCAGCTCACAGGGACAGGGGGCAATTGGCTACACCTTC. As protein: CASSQGQGAIGYTF.

The chain links TRBV15 to TRBJ1-1, with D hard to call. The germline gives CDR1 LNHNV, CDR2 YYDKDF (reference sequence). Trimming pared 1 base from V and 1 base from J, leaving 10 bases between. CDR3 size: 15 residues. The CDR3 spells CATSRGGRQNTEAFF. CDR3 nucleotide sequence: TGTGCCACCAGCAGAGGAGGCAGACAGAACACTGAAGCTTTCTTT.

The CDR3 nucleotides read TGTGCCTGGAGGCAGGGAGGGGAGACCCAGTACTTC. Translating it yields CAWRQGGETQYF. This chain uses TRBV30 with TRBJ2-5; 7 nucleotides align to TRBD2. Germline V gene sequence: CDR1 GTSNPN, CDR2 SVGIG (reference sequence). This CDR3 is 12 amino acids long. Trimming removed 3 bases from V and 5 bases from J; junction bases left unmatched: 3.

This clone was observed a handful of times. The chain joins TRBV5-6 to TRBJ1-2; D is ambiguous. The CDR3 totals 11 residues. The germline V gene has CDR1 SGHDT and CDR2 YYEEEE. Trimming removed 2 bases at V and 5 bases at J, with 4 bases between. The CDR3 bases are TGTGCCAGCAGCTTTGAGTATGGCTACACCTTC. Its protein is CASSFEYGYTF.